A single sample gave rise to the 20 T cell receptor beta chains below, sequenced in a study of technical replicates of blood from several donors. TCRdb's copy holds only in-frame clones and misses some; the assay was immunoSEQ multiplex PCR. Of 79,000 or so clones in the sample, about 96% are singletons; the top ten hold under 0.35%. The sample comprised T cells isolated from PBMCs. The receptors here all came from a human donor in good health.

The chain links TRBV6-6 to TRBJ1-5, with 9 bases aligning to TRBD1. The V and J ends lost 7 bases and 6 bases, in that order; junction bases with no gene match: 7. This CDR3 comprises 14 residues. CDR1 is MNHNY and CDR2 is SVGAGI in the germline V gene (reference sequence). Written as DNA, the CDR3 is TGTGCCAGCAAAGCCGGGACAGGGAGTCAGCCCCAGCATTTT. As protein: CASKAGTGSQPQHF.

The chain joins TRBV6-5 to TRBJ2-2, with D possibly matching TRBD2 (5 bases). Looked up from germline, CDR1 is MNHEY and CDR2 is SVGAGI. The CDR3 consists of 15 residues. Trimming took 6 bases from V and 2 from J, leaving 13 bases between them. The CDR3 reads CASSYTGINTGELFF. The CDR3 bases are TGTGCCAGCAGCTATACGGGGATCAACACCGGGGAGCTGTTTTTT.

This sequence joins TRBV2 and TRBJ2-7; TRBD2 agrees at 9 bases. V gave up 7 bases and J gave up 3 bases; unmatched junction bases: 7. This CDR3 has 14 residues. Looked up from germline, CDR1 is SNHLY and CDR2 is FYNNEI. CDR3 region: CASTDSSGIYEQYF. CDR3 nucleotides: TGTGCCAGCACTGACTCTAGCGGGATCTACGAGCAGTACTTC.

The CDR3 DNA reads as TGTGCCAGCAGTCTCGGACAGGGACGCTACGAGCAGTACTTC. This translates into CASSLGQGRYEQYF. The rearrangement links TRBV28 to TRBJ2-7, with 8 bases lining up with TRBD1. CDR1 and CDR2 from the germline V gene are MDHEN and SYDVKM. J lost 3 bases, V lost 5 bases, and 6 bases had no gene match. This CDR3 is 14 amino acids long.

The chain links TRBV19 to TRBJ1-1; 9 positions agree with TRBD1. This CDR3 is 13 amino acids long. V lost 3 bases and J lost 4; bases outside the gene matches: 0. Germline V CDR1 and CDR2: LNHDA, SQIVND (reference sequence). CDR3 DNA: TGTGCCAGTAGTATGACAGGGGGCACTGAAGCTTTCTTT. Residues: CASSMTGGTEAFF.

This clone was found once. The genes are TRBV9 and TRBJ2-2; TRBD1 is a possible D gene (6 bases). V shed 2 bases and J shed 4 bases, with 12 bases lying between them. Germline V gene sequence: CDR1 SGDLS, CDR2 YYNGEE. The CDR3 has 15 residues. CDR3 DNA sequence: TGTGCCAGCAGCGTGACAGGTGGAGGCACCGGGGAGCTGTTTTTT. It translates to CASSVTGGGTGELFF.

The chain is built from TRBV14 and TRBJ2-3; maybe TRBD1 (6 bases). V was trimmed by 3 bases and J by 2 bases, leaving 15 bases between them. The CDR3 runs to 16 residues. Germline loops: CDR1 SGHDN, CDR2 FVKESK. CDR3 sequence (DNA): TGTGCCAGCAGCCATATCCGGGACACAGTCACAGATACGCAGTATTTT. As protein: CASSHIRDTVTDTQYF. The full variable domain, rest sourced from reference TRBV14 and TRBJ2-3, is EAGVTQFPSHSVIEKGQTVTLRCDPISGHDNLYWYRRVMGKEIKFLLHFVKESKQDESGMPNNRFLAERTGGTYSTLKVQPAELEDSGVYFCASSHIRDTVTDTQYFGPGTRLTVL.

J is TRBJ1-1 and V is TRBV11-2; D perhaps matches TRBD1 (6 bases). Looked up from germline, CDR1 is SGHAT and CDR2 is FQNNGV. This CDR3 has 15 residues. Trimming cost V 1 base and J 4 bases, with 13 bases left between them. CDR3 sequence: CASSLGDGQITEAFF. The CDR3 DNA follows: TGTGCCAGCAGCTTAGGTGACGGACAGATCACTGAAGCTTTCTTT.

The J gene is TRBJ2-7, the V gene TRBV27; a weak D match, TRBD1 (7 bases). Trimming pared 5 bases from V and 2 bases from J, leaving 13 bases between. Germline V gene data show CDR1 as MNHEY and CDR2 as SMNVEV (reference sequence). This CDR3 is 14 amino acids long. The CDR3 DNA reads as TGTGCCAGCAGTAGGGCAGGGGGGACCTACGAGCAGTACTTC. It codes for CASSRAGGTYEQYF.

This clone has a single count. V gene TRBV4-2 combines with J gene TRBJ2-1; D is unresolved. The V gene lost 0 bases and the J gene lost 8 bases, with 17 bases spanning the gap. Germline values: CDR1 LGHNA, CDR2 YNFKEQ. This CDR3 region has 16 residues. Here the CDR3 reads CASSQDTDTHSDEQFF. In DNA, the CDR3 is TGTGCCAGCAGCCAAGATACAGACACCCACTCAGATGAGCAGTTCTTC.

This chain uses TRBV29-1 with TRBJ2-7, with a tentative D call TRBD2 (5 bases). V dropped 7 bases and J dropped 1 base, with 11 bases sitting between them. Germline loops: CDR1 SQVTM, CDR2 ANQGSEA. This CDR3 is 12 amino acids long. The chain's CDR3 is CSAMRDSYEQYF. The CDR3 DNA is TGCAGCGCGATGAGGGATTCCTACGAGCAGTACTTC.

The chain carries TRBV28 and TRBJ2-7; D gene unclear. The CDR3 consists of 12 residues. With 4 bases removed from V and 7 bases from J, the gap between germline ends came to 11 bases. CDR1 is MDHEN and CDR2 is SYDVKM in the germline V gene. The CDR3 DNA follows: TGTGCCAGCAGTTCTATGCGGCTGGAGCAGTACTTC. Translated: CASSSMRLEQYF.

V is TRBV5-4 and J is TRBJ2-7; TRBD1 matches at 9 bases. V dropped 2 bases and J dropped 5; count of bases not matched to a gene: 11. The CDR3 covers 16 residues. Germline values: CDR1 SGHNT, CDR2 YYREEE (reference sequence). CDR3 sequence: CASSFATGTGLNEQYF. DNA for the CDR3: TGTGCCAGCAGCTTCGCCACCGGGACAGGGCTCAACGAGCAGTACTTC.

CDR3 nucleotide sequence: TGTGCCACCGACCTTAGCGGGAGGAGGGATGAGCAGTTCTTC. This translates into CATDLSGRRDEQFF. The chain joins TRBV6-5 to TRBJ2-1; 10 bases agree with TRBD2. The CDR3 loop spans 14 amino acids. J lost 8 bases, V lost 10 bases, and 11 bases had no gene match. CDR1 and CDR2 from the germline V gene are MNHEY and SVGAGI.

The V call is TRBV30, the J call TRBJ2-1, with TRBD2 matching over 8 bases. The CDR3 length is 14 residues. CDR1 GTSNPN and CDR2 SVGIG come from the germline V gene (reference sequence). The V segment lost 2 bases and the J segment 8 bases; nucleotides outside the gene matches: 8. CDR3 bases: TGTGCCTGGAGTAGCGGGAGCCTTATCGATGAGCAGTTCTTC. Its protein product is CAWSSGSLIDEQFF.

V usage is TRBV29-1 and J usage is TRBJ2-1; 7 bases are shared with TRBD2. Germline CDR1 and CDR2: SQVTM and ANQGSEA. CDR3 length: 14 amino acids. V was pared by 1 base and J by 8 bases, with 8 bases of the junction left unmatched. CDR3 loop: CSVEVTAGEHEQFF. DNA of the CDR3: TGCAGCGTTGAAGTGACGGCGGGAGAGCATGAGCAGTTCTTC.

The rearrangement uses TRBV5-1 and TRBJ2-5; tentative D call: TRBD2 (7 bases). The V and J ends lost 4 bases and 4 bases respectively, with 20 bases between them. This CDR3 contains 16 residues. Germline V CDR1 and CDR2: SGHRS, YFSETQ. Here the CDR3 DNA reads TGCGCCAGCAGCGACGAAAGGGGGGGTGGTGGAGAGACCCAGTACTTC. This sequence encodes CASSDERGGGGETQYF.

The DNA for the CDR3 is TGTGCCAGCAGCAAAGTGACAGGGGGGTACGAGCAGTACTTC. This codes for CASSKVTGGYEQYF. This chain uses TRBV7-9 with TRBJ2-7; TRBD1 agrees at 9 bases. This CDR3 is built from 14 residues. The germline gives CDR1 SEHNR, CDR2 FQNEAQ (reference sequence). V shed 5 bases, J shed 4 bases, and the junction held 6 bases outside the gene matches.

The chain has TRBV9 and TRBJ2-7; TRBD1 matches 7 bases. The V and J ends lost 3 bases and 2 bases, in that order; junction bases with no gene match: 2. This CDR3 spans 13 amino acids. Germline CDR1 SGDLS, CDR2 YYNGEE. This chain's CDR3 is CASSEGATYEQYF. CDR3 nucleotide sequence: TGTGCCAGCAGCGAGGGGGCTACCTACGAGCAGTACTTC. The full variable domain, its missing parts supplied by reference TRBV9 and TRBJ2-7, is DSGVTQTPKHLITATGQRVTLRCSPRSGDLSVYWYQQSLDQGLQFLIQYYNGEERAKGNILERFSAQQFPDLHSELNLSSLELGDSALYFCASSEGATYEQYFGPGTRLTVT.

This chain connects TRBV15 to TRBJ2-1, with a possible D match to TRBD2 (6 bases). Germline V gene sequence: CDR1 LNHNV, CDR2 YYDKDF (reference sequence). V was trimmed by 4 bases and J by 2 bases, leaving 12 bases between them. This CDR3 spans 15 amino acids. The CDR3 sequence: CATSKDGSPYNEQFF. For the CDR3, the DNA is TGTGCCACCAGCAAGGACGGGAGTCCCTACAATGAGCAGTTCTTC.